The T cell receptor (beta chain) described here comes from a study of T cells in Graves' hyperthyroidism and ophthalmopathy. Study background: Pretreatment peripheral blood was obtained at initial diagnosis. Study results and limitations: By a 13 V-J model, ophthalmopathy was set apart from stable hyperthyroidism.

RNA transcripts provided the source from which TCR beta CDR3 regions were amplified. First-round RT-PCR with HTBI primers amplified the TCR CDR3 region. TCRdb passed the multiplex PCR reads through MiXCR, listing each CDR3 protein once. The repertoire holds about 590,000 distinct CDR3 sequences, with approximately 15% as singletons. This clonotype was found many times. Its antigen is currently unknown. Ophthalmopathy patients showed a Clinical Activity Score of at least 3, NOSPECS grade of at least 4 and duration under 3 months. Out of around 10 ml of fresh peripheral blood came the PBMCs. The CDR3 is made up of 13 amino acids. V was cut by 5 bases and J by 4 bases, with 11 bases left in between. Germline V gene data show CDR1 as DFQATT and CDR2 as SNEGSKA (reference sequence).

The gene calls are TRBV20-1 and TRBJ2-2; TRBD2 is a possible D gene (5 bases). The sample was blood. The sequence was collected from a woman in her late teens or twenties with Graves' ophthalmopathy. CDR3 in amino acids: CSACQEGTGELFF. For the CDR3, the DNA is TGCAGTGCTTGCCAAGAGGGCACCGGGGAGCTGTTTTTT.